These 25 T cell receptor beta chains were sequenced from one sample in a study of cytomegalovirus exposure and HLA in healthy donors. PCR used 60 Vbeta primers and 13 Jbeta primers. Some clones are missing from TCRdb's copy, which holds only in-frame ones; the method was immunoSEQ multiplex PCR. The table lists roughly 190,000 clones, 62% of them singletons. Sequences were obtained from PBMCs. These receptor sequences come from a man aged 40-49 years in good health and CMV-seronegative.

This clone turned up a few times. The chain recombines TRBV28 with TRBJ1-4, with a weak D call TRBD1 (5 bases). The germline CDR1 and CDR2 sequences are MDHEN and SYDVKM. V shed 6 bases and J shed 5 bases, with 13 bases lying between them. The CDR3 totals 14 residues. The CDR3 nucleotides are TGTGCCAGCAGCGTCTCGGGGGTCAATGAAAAACTGTTTTTT. This gives the protein CASSVSGVNEKLFF. The full variable domain, its missing parts supplied by reference TRBV28 and TRBJ1-4, is DVKVTQSSRYLVKRTGEKVFLECVQDMDHENMFWYRQDPGLGLRLIYFSYDVKMKEKGDIPEGYSVSREKKERFSLILESASTNQTSMYLCASSVSGVNEKLFFGSGTQLSVL.

The V and J genes are TRBV5-1 and TRBJ2-1; TRBD1 agrees at 7 bases. V lost 1 base to trimming and J lost 7 bases; unmatched junction nucleotides: 5. The length of the CDR3 is 14 residues. The germline gives CDR1 SGHRS, CDR2 YFSETQ. The CDR3 region has the DNA TGCGCCAGCAGCTTGAACGACAGGGAGAATGAGCAGTTCTTC. Translating gives CASSLNDRENEQFF.

This clone was seen only a few times. The rearrangement uses TRBV6-1 and TRBJ1-5; D is uncertain. The V end lost 6 bases, the J end lost 3 bases, and 9 bases lay between the germline ends. The germline V gene has CDR1 MNHNS and CDR2 SASEGT. This CDR3 comprises 13 residues. DNA for the CDR3: TGTGCCAGCAGCCGGGAGCCCAATCAGCCCCAGCATTTT. This codes for CASSREPNQPQHF.

DNA of the CDR3: TGCGCCAGCAGCTTCGGCAGGGACACTGAAGCTTTCTTT. This translates into CASSFGRDTEAFF. The chain combines TRBV5-1 with TRBJ1-1; D might be TRBD1 (5 bases). CDR1 and CDR2 (germline): SGHRS, YFSETQ. CDR3 length: 13 residues. The V end was cut by 2 bases, the J end by 3 bases, with 8 bases between.

The count of this clone is one. This chain uses TRBV25-1 with TRBJ1-2; 12 nucleotides align to TRBD1. The CDR3 length is 15 residues. With 4 bases clipped from V and 8 bases from J, the junction kept 8 bases outside the gene matches. Germline-derived CDR1 and CDR2 are MGHDK and SYGVNS. The CDR3 protein is CASSGPGQGAVGYTF. The CDR3 coding sequence is TGTGCCAGCAGTGGGCCGGGACAGGGGGCAGTAGGCTACACCTTC.

This rearrangement joins TRBV7-2 to TRBJ1-3; 8 bases are a match to TRBD1. Germline-derived CDR1 and CDR2 are SGHTA and FQGNSA. V gave up 1 base and J gave up 2 bases; unmatched junction bases: 1. This CDR3 has 15 residues. The DNA of the CDR3 is TGTGCCAGCAGCTTAGGGACAGGGCCTGGAAACACCATATATTTT. Translating it yields CASSLGTGPGNTIYF. Based on the CDR3 plus reference TRBV7-2 and TRBJ1-3, the full variable domain is GAGVSQSPSNKVTEKGKDVELRCDPISGHTALYWYRQSLGQGLEFLIYFQGNSAPDKSGLPSDRFSAERTGGSVSTLTIQRTQQEDSAVYLCASSLGTGPGNTIYFGEGSWLTVV.

The chain links TRBV29-1 to TRBJ2-1, with 11 positions matching TRBD2. This CDR3 is 12 amino acids long. In germline, CDR1 is SQVTM, CDR2 ANQGSEA. Unmatched junction bases numbered 6, after V lost 8 bases and J lost 9 bases. CDR3 sequence reads: CSILLAGVEQFF. The CDR3 DNA follows: TGCAGCATTTTACTAGCGGGAGTTGAGCAGTTCTTC.

Remarks on this clone: Additional DNA sequences in this sample encode the identical CDR3. The rearrangement links TRBV6-4 to TRBJ2-3; TRBD2 matches at 12 bases. V lost 0 bases and J lost 4; bases outside the gene matches: 2. The CDR3 sequence is 16 residues long. Looked up from germline, CDR1 is MRHNA and CDR2 is SNTAGT. The CDR3 reads CASSDSPSGGADTQYF. The CDR3 nucleotides read TGTGCCAGCAGTGACTCTCCTAGCGGGGGGGCAGATACGCAGTATTTT.

The V and J genes are TRBV12-5 and TRBJ1-3; D not certain. CDR1 is LGHNT, CDR2 FRNRAP, per germline. V was trimmed by 5 bases and J by 0 bases, leaving 14 bases between them. The CDR3 is 16 amino acids. The CDR3 DNA reads as TGTGCTAGTGGTAACGGGTCCCCGAGCTCTGGAAACACCATATATTTT. It translates to CASGNGSPSSGNTIYF.

The V gene is TRBV5-1, the J gene TRBJ1-1; D call uncertain. Germline V gene data show CDR1 as SGHRS and CDR2 as YFSETQ. CDR3 length equals 14 residues. The V and J ends lost 1 base and 1 base respectively, with 8 bases between them. Here the CDR3 reads CASSLPSGNTEAFF. CDR3 nucleotides: TGCGCCAGCAGCTTGCCGTCAGGGAACACTGAAGCTTTCTTT.

V is TRBV7-9 and J is TRBJ2-1; unclear D gene. The CDR3 spans 14 residues. Germline loops: CDR1 SEHNR, CDR2 FQNEAQ (reference sequence). V was trimmed by 5 bases and J by 8 bases, leaving 16 bases between them. In nucleotides, the CDR3 is TGTGCCAGCAGCACAAACCACAACCAGGATGAGCAGTTCTTC. This codes for CASSTNHNQDEQFF.

The rearrangement uses TRBV7-9 and TRBJ2-7, with 8 nucleotides matching TRBD1. J lost 3 bases, V lost 6 bases, and 7 bases had no gene match. The V gene's germline CDR1 is SEHNR and CDR2 FQNEAQ (reference sequence). CDR3 length equals 14 residues. The CDR3 here is CASSPQGVYYEQYF. CDR3 coding DNA: TGTGCCAGCAGTCCACAGGGGGTGTACTACGAGCAGTACTTC.

This clone was counted between two and nine times. The rearrangement links TRBV7-8 to TRBJ2-5; 8 bases match TRBD1. This CDR3 spans 15 amino acids. CDR1 is SGHVS and CDR2 is FQNEAQ in the germline V gene. Unmatched junction bases numbered 14, after V lost 7 bases and J lost 7 bases. The CDR3: CASTGAPGGEGTQYF. CDR3 bases: TGTGCCAGCACCGGCGCGCCAGGGGGCGAAGGGACCCAGTACTTC.

The chain combines TRBV6-1 with TRBJ1-1; D call uncertain. The CDR3 extends over 14 amino acids. From germline, CDR1 is MNHNS and CDR2 SASEGT. The V and J ends lost 4 bases and 1 base respectively, with 10 bases between them. The CDR3, as DNA: TGTGCCAGCAGTGTCGGAGCCGGGAACACTGAAGCTTTCTTT. Translation: CASSVGAGNTEAFF.

Comment on this clone: The final CDR3 position lacks the conserved phenylalanine or tryptophan, pointing to a likely read error. V is TRBV19 and J is TRBJ1-6, with 8 nucleotides matching TRBD1. The CDR3 runs 14 residues. V shed 5 bases, J shed 5 bases, and the junction held 2 bases outside the gene matches. Germline CDR1 LNHDA, CDR2 SQIVND (reference sequence). The CDR3 here is CASSATGDNSPLHY. CDR3 DNA: TGTGCCAGTAGTGCGACAGGGGATAATTCACCCCTCCACTAT.

The gene calls are TRBV29-1 and TRBJ2-3; a possible D gene is TRBD2 (5 bases). Per germline, CDR1 SQVTM and CDR2 ANQGSEA. This CDR3 contains 14 residues. V lost 5 bases, J lost 6 bases, and 18 bases lay in between. For the CDR3, the DNA is TGCAGCGTTCAGGTGGCGGGTTCTCCGGATACGCAGTATTTT. This translates into CSVQVAGSPDTQYF.

The chain couples TRBV9 to TRBJ2-1; 7 bases agree with TRBD2. The junction had 14 bases not matched to a gene; V was cut back by 4 bases and J by 7 bases. The V gene's germline CDR1 is SGDLS and CDR2 YYNGEE. The CDR3 has 16 residues. The CDR3 here is CASSPSAGEDANEQFF. In nucleotides, the CDR3 is TGTGCCAGCAGCCCAAGTGCGGGGGAGGATGCGAATGAGCAGTTCTTC.

This clone has a single count. The DNA for the CDR3 is TGTGCCAGTAGTATATCAAGGGGCTACGAGCAGTACTTC. This codes for CASSISRGYEQYF. V gene TRBV19 combines with J gene TRBJ2-7, with TRBD1 as a possible D gene (5 bases). Trimming stripped 2 bases from V and 3 bases from J, with 8 bases between. Looked up from germline, CDR1 is LNHDA and CDR2 is SQIVND (reference sequence). The CDR3 length is 13 residues.

CDR3 nucleotides: TGTGCCAGCATCCCGGGTCAGGGAATCTATGGCTACACCTTC. It encodes CASIPGQGIYGYTF. This chain joins TRBV28 and TRBJ1-2; tentatively, D is TRBD1 (5 bases). From germline, CDR1 is MDHEN and CDR2 SYDVKM. This CDR3 has 14 amino acids. Trimming pared 7 bases from V and 4 bases from J, leaving 16 bases between.

For this clone: Relative to the germline gene, one junction end is altered; a read error may explain this. This chain links TRBV6-1 with TRBJ2-7, with 8 bases that match TRBD2. There are 11 residues in the CDR3. The germline gives CDR1 MNHNS, CDR2 SASEGT. The CDR3 nucleotides are TGTGCCAGCAGTGAGGGGCAGCGGGGGAACTTC. The encoded protein is CASSEGQRGNF.

The rearrangement links TRBV28 to TRBJ1-2; a possible D gene is TRBD1 (6 bases). CDR1 MDHEN and CDR2 SYDVKM come from the germline V gene. V lost 6 bases and J 8 bases, leaving 22 bases between the germline ends. The CDR3 has 15 residues. The CDR3 protein is CASRDSGGAVEGYTF. The CDR3 DNA reads TGTGCCAGCAGGGATTCGGGGGGCGCAGTGGAGGGCTACACCTTC.

This clone was seen only a few times. The chain links TRBV28 to TRBJ1-2; D not certain. Germline V gene data show CDR1 as MDHEN and CDR2 as SYDVKM. The CDR3 is 14 residues long. V lost 2 bases and J 5 bases, leaving 12 bases between the germline ends. The CDR3 DNA reads as TGTGCCAGCAGTTTAGATAGATACGATTATGGCTACACCTTC. This translates into CASSLDRYDYGYTF.

This clone was picked up a small number of times. The chain combines TRBV18 with TRBJ1-1; TRBD1 is a possible D gene (6 bases). Trimming removed 3 bases from V and 0 bases from J, with 11 bases in between. CDR3 length equals 15 residues. Germline CDR1 is KGHSH and CDR2 is LQKENI. CDR3 protein: CASSPRQEVNTEAFF. The DNA for the CDR3 is TGTGCCAGCTCACCCCGACAGGAGGTGAACACTGAAGCTTTCTTT. Drawing the rest from reference TRBV18 and TRBJ1-1, the complete variable domain is NAGVMQNPRHLVRRRGQEARLRCSPMKGHSHVYWYRQLPEEGLKFMVYLQKENIIDESGMPKERFSAEFPKEGPSILRIQQVVRGDSAAYFCASSPRQEVNTEAFFGQGTRLTVV.

In this sample, this clone turned up a few times. The rearrangement links TRBV7-3 to TRBJ2-1; a weak D match, TRBD2 (7 bases). The CDR3 length is 14 residues. The V end was cut by 5 bases, the J end by 15 bases, with 23 bases between. CDR1 is SGHTA and CDR2 is FQGTGA in the germline V gene. The CDR3 nucleotides are TGTGCCAGCAGCCCCGAGGGGAGGGGGGGAGGGATGTTCTTC. This encodes CASSPEGRGGGMFF. Supplemented by reference TRBV7-3 and TRBJ2-1, the full variable domain reads GAGVSQTPSNKVTEKGKYVELRCDPISGHTALYWYRQSLGQGPEFLIYFQGTGAADDSGLPNDRFFAVRPEGSVSTLKIQRTERGDSAVYLCASSPEGRGGGMFFGPGTRLTVL.

This chain joins TRBV5-1 and TRBJ2-5; 11 nucleotides match TRBD2. V lost 5 bases, J lost 3 bases, and 3 bases stayed unmatched. The germline gives CDR1 SGHRS, CDR2 YFSETQ. The CDR3 runs 14 residues. The CDR3 DNA follows: TGCGCCAGCAGACAGGGACTAGCGGAAGAGACCCAGTACTTC. Its translation: CASRQGLAEETQYF.